The next 18 T cell receptor beta chains were all read from a single sample in a study of T cell changes during pregnancy in multiple sclerosis. Clones were read by immunoSEQ multiplex PCR, and TCRdb kept only the in-frame ones, dropping some. Of 75,000 to 95,000 clones in the sample, 85% to 95% were seen once. Material: peripheral blood, obtained in the second trimester of pregnancy. These receptors came from a female donor with multiple sclerosis, enrolled in a pregnancy study.

This chain connects TRBV30 to TRBJ1-2; TRBD1 agrees at 9 bases. After removal of 5 bases from V and 1 base from J, the junction contained 5 bases not matched to a gene. The germline gives CDR1 GTSNPN, CDR2 SVGIG (reference sequence). CDR3 length equals 14 residues. The CDR3 loop reads CAWSSGQGNYGYTF. CDR3 DNA sequence: TGTGCCTGGTCTTCGGGACAGGGTAACTATGGCTACACCTTC.

This sequence joins TRBV9 and TRBJ2-5; 7 nucleotides line up with TRBD2. The CDR3 spans 13 residues. V trimming: 4 bases; J trimming: 5 bases; junction bases outside the gene matches: 5. The germline gives CDR1 SGDLS, CDR2 YYNGEE. The CDR3 DNA follows: TGTGCCAGCAGCCGTGGGGGGGAGGAGACCCAGTACTTC. Translating gives CASSRGGEETQYF.

This rearrangement joins TRBV6-1 to TRBJ1-1; D call uncertain. Per the germline V gene, CDR1 is MNHNS and CDR2 is SASEGT. The CDR3 totals 14 residues. Trimming took 0 bases from V and 6 from J, leaving 11 bases between them. The CDR3 sequence is CASSEAGIMSEAFF. As DNA, the CDR3 is TGTGCCAGCAGTGAAGCTGGCATTATGTCTGAAGCTTTCTTT.

This clone appeared a single time. The chain is built from TRBV18 and TRBJ2-7; D unclear. This CDR3 has 14 amino acids. The V gene's germline CDR1 is KGHSH and CDR2 LQKENI. Trimming took 0 bases from V and 0 from J, leaving 6 bases between them. CDR3 amino acids: CASSPPVRSYEQYF. DNA for the CDR3: TGTGCCAGCTCACCACCTGTCCGCTCCTACGAGCAGTACTTC.

The chain combines TRBV2 with TRBJ1-2; TRBD1 aligns across 7 bases. The CDR3 runs to 13 residues. V lost 4 bases to trimming and J lost 2 bases; unmatched junction nucleotides: 1. Looked up from germline, CDR1 is SNHLY and CDR2 is FYNNEI. The CDR3 sequence is CASSGTGNYGYTF. CDR3 bases: TGTGCCAGCAGTGGGACAGGCAACTATGGCTACACCTTC.

The chain carries TRBV9 and TRBJ2-2, with a tentative D call TRBD2 (6 bases). Germline V CDR1 and CDR2: SGDLS, YYNGEE. The CDR3 is 15 amino acids. V lost 1 base and J lost 4, with 11 bases in between. CDR3 coding DNA: TGTGCCAGCAGCGTAACCGCGGAGGGCACCGGGGAGCTGTTTTTT. It codes for CASSVTAEGTGELFF.

V usage is TRBV11-1 and J usage is TRBJ1-2, with 10 bases that match TRBD1. The CDR3 has 15 amino acids. CDR1 is SGHAT and CDR2 is FQDESV in the germline V gene (reference sequence). With 5 bases clipped from V and 11 bases from J, the junction kept 14 bases outside the gene matches. DNA of the CDR3: TGTGCCAGCAGCAAAACAACCGGGACAGGGGAGACTTACACCTTC. Its protein product is CASSKTTGTGETYTF.

This chain connects TRBV28 to TRBJ1-2; D unclear. Germline CDR1 reads MDHEN; CDR2 reads SYDVKM. V was cut by 5 bases and J by 0 bases, with 16 bases left in between. The CDR3 is made up of 16 amino acids. CDR3 sequence reads: CASSNERKVANYGYTF. DNA of the CDR3: TGTGCCAGCAGTAACGAGAGGAAGGTTGCTAACTATGGCTACACCTTC.

The rearrangement links TRBV5-1 to TRBJ2-7; 15 positions match TRBD2. J gave up 3 bases and V 6 bases, and 7 bases lay outside the gene matches. Per germline, CDR1 SGHRS and CDR2 YFSETQ. The length of the CDR3 is 16 residues. The CDR3 loop is CASNRAGLAGGYEQYF. In DNA form, the CDR3 reads TGCGCCAGCAATCGGGCGGGACTAGCGGGAGGCTACGAGCAGTACTTC. The full variable domain, with the rest looked up from reference TRBV5-1 and TRBJ2-7, is KAGVTQTPRYLIKTRGQQVTLSCSPISGHRSVSWYQQTPGQGLQFLFEYFSETQRNKGNFPGRFSGRQFSNSRSEMNVSTLELGDSALYLCASNRAGLAGGYEQYFGPGTRLTVT.

V is TRBV15 and J is TRBJ1-5; 7 bases line up with TRBD1. The CDR3 runs to 16 residues. The germline gives CDR1 LNHNV, CDR2 YYDKDF (reference sequence). With V trimmed by 1 base and J by 4 bases, 7 bases remained unmatched. The CDR3 DNA is TGTGCCACCAGCAGAGGCGGGAGGGGGCAAAATCAGCCCCAGCATTTT. Amino acid sequence: CATSRGGRGQNQPQHF.

The chain couples TRBV5-4 to TRBJ2-1; the match to TRBD2 covers 7 bases. Germline CDR1 SGHNT, CDR2 YYREEE (reference sequence). The CDR3 length is 13 residues. V lost 0 bases, J lost 9 bases, and 3 bases stayed unmatched. CDR3 region: CASSLGREGEQFF. CDR3 nucleotide sequence: TGTGCCAGCAGCTTGGGAAGGGAGGGTGAGCAGTTCTTC.

On this clone itself: The junction and the germline gene differ at one end; a read error may be behind it. The chain combines TRBV28 with TRBJ2-7; 9 bases line up with TRBD2. The CDR3 is made up of 13 amino acids. Germline V gene lookup returns CDR1 MDHEN and CDR2 SYDVKM. This CDR3 reads CLSRREGGYEQYF. The CDR3 DNA is TGCCTTTCACGGCGGGAGGGGGGCTACGAGCAGTACTTC.

This clone appeared once. The genes are TRBV13 and TRBJ2-7; D might be TRBD1 (5 bases). Trimming removed 1 base from V and 4 bases from J, with 8 bases in between. This CDR3 has 13 amino acids. The V gene's germline CDR1 is PRHDT and CDR2 FYEKMQ (reference sequence). As DNA, the CDR3 is TGTGCCAGCAGCTTAGAGGGGTCTTACGAGCAGTACTTC. It encodes CASSLEGSYEQYF.

The CDR3 DNA follows: TGTGCCAGCGGGAGGGACCTCCCAGGGGAGCTGTTTTTT. It specifies CASGRDLPGELFF. The chain carries TRBV2 and TRBJ2-2, with TRBD2 matching over 7 bases. V dropped 8 bases and J dropped 8; count of bases not matched to a gene: 8. Per the germline V gene, CDR1 is SNHLY and CDR2 is FYNNEI. This CDR3 has 13 amino acids.

The gene calls are TRBV11-2 and TRBJ2-5; D is perhaps TRBD1 (6 bases). Germline V lookup: CDR1 SGHAT, CDR2 FQNNGV. V was trimmed by 5 bases and J by 5 bases, leaving 15 bases between them. CDR3 size: 14 residues. CDR3 residues: CASSTEGQGETQYF. DNA for the CDR3: TGTGCCAGCAGCACCGAGGGGCAGGGGGAGACCCAGTACTTC.

V gene TRBV18 combines with J gene TRBJ2-7; D is perhaps TRBD1 (6 bases). The germline V gene encodes CDR1 KGHSH and CDR2 LQKENI. The V end was cut by 0 bases, the J end by 1 base, with 13 bases between. CDR3 length: 16 amino acids. The CDR3: CASSPPSGTRSYEQYF. In nucleotides, the CDR3 is TGTGCCAGCTCACCACCATCCGGGACAAGGTCCTACGAGCAGTACTTC.

This chain joins TRBV5-1 and TRBJ2-7; 11 bases map to TRBD2. From germline, CDR1 is SGHRS and CDR2 YFSETQ. V dropped 2 bases and J dropped 9; count of bases not matched to a gene: 16. This CDR3 is 17 amino acids long. CDR3 nucleotides: TGCGCCAGCAGCTTTCAACTAGCGGGGGCGGAGTTGGGTGCGCAGTACTTC. Its translation: CASSFQLAGAELGAQYF. The complete variable domain, with remaining parts taken from reference TRBV5-1 and TRBJ2-7, reads KAGVTQTPRYLIKTRGQQVTLSCSPISGHRSVSWYQQTPGQGLQFLFEYFSETQRNKGNFPGRFSGRQFSNSRSEMNVSTLELGDSALYLCASSFQLAGAELGAQYFGPGTRLTVT.

This clone was observed a single time. The chain links TRBV4-2 to TRBJ2-6; no clear D gene. CDR1 is LGHNA and CDR2 is YNFKEQ in the germline V gene. V lost 1 base to trimming and J lost 2 bases, with 6 bases between them. The CDR3 contains 15 residues. The CDR3 coding sequence is TGTGCCAGCAGCCAAGGACTTACTGGGGCCAACGTCCTGACTTTC. Protein sequence: CASSQGLTGANVLTF.